Presented here are 26 T cell receptor beta chains from one specimen sequenced in a study of molecular identifiers for immune sequencing clone quantification. TCRdb called the PCR reads again in MiXCR, with one record for every CDR3 protein. Of fewer than 350,000 distinct CDR3 sequences in the sample, 20% to 25% are singletons; the top ten hold over 0.7%. Source material: naive CD8+ T cells from blood, with Jurkat cell RNA spiked in. Subset denoted: FACS-sorted CD8+CD4-CCR7+CD45RA+ naive T cells. The source is a human donor in good health. Some libraries in this study had Jurkat cell RNA spiked in.

This chain connects TRBV21-1 to TRBJ2-1; TRBD1 is taken as the D call from the table, unchecked against the DNA. TRBV21-1 represents a pseudogene. The length of the CDR3 is 15 residues. DNA for the CDR3: TGTGCCAGCAGCAGGGCCGGGACAGGGGTAGGTGAGCAGTTCTTC. This codes for CASSRAGTGVGEQFF.

V and J are TRBV6-2 or TRBV6-3 and TRBJ1-1; a possible D gene is TRBD1 (6 bases). Germline assignment: CDR1 MNHEY and CDR2 SVGEGT. V was clipped by 4 bases and J by 10 bases, with 22 bases between them. The CDR3 sequence is 15 residues long. CDR3 protein: CASSLMDSSPGGAFF. CDR3 bases: TGTGCCAGCAGTTTAATGGACAGTTCGCCGGGTGGAGCTTTCTTT.

As to this clonotype: At one end, the junction sequence differs from germline, possibly due to a read error. The CDR3 reads CAGRGGHEAFF. The CDR3 region has the DNA TGTGCCGGCAGGGGGGGGCATGAAGCTTTCTTT. The V call is TRBV27, the J call TRBJ1-1; 7 bases are a match to TRBD1. This CDR3 has 11 amino acids. Germline V gene sequence: CDR1 MNHEY, CDR2 SMNVEV (reference sequence).

The rearrangement joins TRBV6-2 or TRBV6-3 to TRBJ2-3; D is possibly TRBD1 (6 bases). Germline V CDR1 and CDR2: MNHEY, SVGEGT. V lost 6 bases to trimming and J lost 3 bases, with 22 bases between them. The CDR3 sequence is 17 residues long. The CDR3 reads CASSSPFRDTRTDTQYF. The CDR3 DNA follows: TGTGCCAGCAGCTCCCCTTTCCGGGACACTAGGACAGATACGCAGTATTTT.

The genes are TRBV3-1 and TRBJ2-5; D not resolved. The germline V gene has CDR1 LGHDT and CDR2 YNNKEL (reference sequence). The CDR3 covers 14 residues. The V and J ends lost 0 bases and 5 bases respectively, with 10 bases between them. The CDR3 reads CASSQDRFFETQYF. CDR3 DNA: TGTGCCAGCAGCCAAGATAGGTTTTTCGAGACCCAGTACTTC.

This clonotype was observed many times. This chain joins TRBV27 and TRBJ2-7, with D perhaps TRBD2 (7 bases). The germline V gene encodes CDR1 MNHEY and CDR2 SMNVEV (reference sequence). The CDR3 length is 14 residues. V dropped 3 bases and J dropped 2 bases, with 11 bases sitting between them. This CDR3 is CASSFGRGPYEQYF. The CDR3 DNA follows: TGTGCCAGCAGTTTTGGGCGGGGGCCCTACGAGCAGTACTTC.

This clonotype came up many times. This chain connects TRBV29-1 to TRBJ2-3; 7 bases are a match to TRBD2. The CDR3 contains 15 residues. CDR1 and CDR2 from the germline V gene are SQVTM and ANQGSEA. Trimming took 6 bases from V and 2 from J; bases not matched to a gene: 11. The CDR3 DNA reads TGCAGCGTAAAGGGACTATCTCGGGACACAGATACGCAGTATTTT. The encoded protein is CSVKGLSRDTDTQYF.

In the case of this clonotype: This clone may be a read error of a much larger clone one base away. The chain recombines TRBV19 with TRBJ2-5, with D possibly called TRBD1 or TRBD2 (5 bases each). This CDR3 comprises 13 residues. Trimming left V 4 bases short and J 5 bases short, with 11 bases between. CDR1 and CDR2 from the germline V gene are LNHDA and SQIVND (reference sequence). CDR3 residues: CASSRDESETQYF. The CDR3 region has the DNA TGTGCCAGTAGTAGGGACGAGTCTGAGACCCAGTACTTC.

Regarding this clonotype: One base away lies a much larger clone, so this may be a sequencing read error. The rearrangement links TRBV6-6 to TRBJ1-1; D is possibly TRBD1 (6 bases). The germline V gene has CDR1 MNHNY and CDR2 SVGAGI (reference sequence). The CDR3 loop spans 14 amino acids. Trimming shortened V by 10 bases and J by 5 bases, and 20 bases separated the two germline ends. The CDR3 spells CATTRVGAGTEAFF. The CDR3 DNA reads TGTGCCACAACCCGAGTGGGGGCGGGTACTGAAGCTTTCTTT.

As to this clonotype: This may arise from a read error, as a much more abundant clone is one base away. V is TRBV11-2 and J is TRBJ2-3, with TRBD2 matching over 8 bases. Looked up from germline, CDR1 is SGHAT and CDR2 is FQNNGV. V was pared by 4 bases and J by 0 bases, with 6 bases of the junction left unmatched. CDR3 length: 16 amino acids. This CDR3 reads CASSSLAEGSTDTQYF. Here the CDR3 DNA reads TGTGCCAGCAGCTCACTAGCGGAGGGAAGCACAGATACGCAGTATTTT.

This clonotype has a count of ten or more. V and J are TRBV7-2 and TRBJ2-7; 7 nucleotides agree with TRBD1. The germline V gene encodes CDR1 SGHTA and CDR2 FQGNSA. CDR3 length: 17 residues. V dropped 1 base and J dropped 2; count of bases not matched to a gene: 11. CDR3 bases: TGTGCCAGCAGCTTAGTTCTTAGGGGGCTGAATACCTACGAGCAGTACTTC. It yields the protein CASSLVLRGLNTYEQYF.

This clonotype appeared many times. J is TRBJ2-7 and V is TRBV7-2; D remains ambiguous. The germline CDR1 and CDR2 sequences are SGHTA and FQGNSA. The CDR3 length is 14 residues. The V gene lost 5 bases and the J gene lost 2 bases, with 13 bases spanning the gap. CDR3 amino acids: CASSVVTMTYEQYF. Here the CDR3 DNA reads TGTGCCAGCAGCGTCGTCACTATGACCTACGAGCAGTACTTC.

This clonotype was picked up a small number of times. The chain has TRBV20-1 and TRBJ2-7; 7 nucleotides match TRBD2. Germline V gene data show CDR1 as DFQATT and CDR2 as SNEGSKA (reference sequence). The CDR3 has 13 residues. J lost 3 bases, V lost 6 bases, and 8 bases had no gene match. As DNA, the CDR3 is TGCAGTGCGGGGGAGGGTGCTCGCTACGAGCAGTACTTC. It encodes CSAGEGARYEQYF.

As for this clonotype: A junction boundary mismatches the germline segment, possibly from a read error. V gene TRBV4-2 combines with J gene TRBJ2-1, with 8 bases identical to TRBD2. This CDR3 is 14 amino acids long. Germline V gene lookup returns CDR1 LGHNA and CDR2 YNFKEQ. CDR3 sequence: CASSPERETNERFF. CDR3 in DNA: TGTGCCAGCAGCCCGGAGCGGGAGACGAATGAGCGGTTCTTC.

Ten or more counts support this clonotype. The chain employs TRBV2 and TRBJ1-5; 7 bases map to TRBD1. Germline trimming cut 6 bases from V and 8 bases from J; bases unmatched to any gene: 10. This CDR3 spans 14 amino acids. Germline values: CDR1 SNHLY, CDR2 FYNNEI. CDR3 sequence reads: CASRDTGEVKPQHF. In DNA, the CDR3 is TGTGCCAGCAGAGACACAGGGGAAGTGAAGCCCCAGCATTTT.

A note on this clonotype: A much larger clone differs from this one at a single base, so this may be a read error. The rearrangement links TRBV5-1 to TRBJ2-5; D could derive from TRBD1 or TRBD2 (5 bases each). The CDR3 has 14 residues. Trimming pared 3 bases from V and 7 bases from J, leaving 16 bases between. The germline V gene encodes CDR1 SGHRS and CDR2 YFSETQ. CDR3 residues: CASSSHLFGGTQYF. The CDR3 coding sequence is TGCGCCAGCAGCTCACACCTCTTTGGGGGGACCCAGTACTTC.

This clonotype was counted at least ten times. The V call is TRBV24-1, the J call TRBJ2-3, with no clear D. The germline V gene has CDR1 KGHDR and CDR2 SFDVKD. V lost 1 base, J lost 6 bases, and 4 bases lay in between. This CDR3 region has 12 residues. The CDR3: CATSDFADTQYF. For the CDR3, the DNA is TGTGCCACCAGTGATTTCGCGGATACGCAGTATTTT.

A single count supports this clonotype. A read error is possible here, since a much larger clone lies one base away. The CDR3 end shows no conserved phenylalanine or tryptophan, and so a read error is likely. This chain uses TRBV20-1 with TRBJ2-7, with a weak D call TRBD2 (6 bases). The CDR3 length is 13 residues. Germline CDR1 reads DFQATT; CDR2 reads SNEGSKA (reference sequence). Trimming stripped 6 bases from V and 10 bases from J, with 22 bases between. The CDR3 reads CSAHPLEGTQQYS. CDR3 DNA sequence: TGCAGTGCCCACCCTCTGGAGGGGACCCAACAGTACTCC.

This clonotype was recorded many times. The chain combines TRBV7-2 with TRBJ2-4, with D unresolved. CDR3 length: 12 amino acids. V was trimmed by 4 bases and J by 13 bases, leaving 14 bases between them. Per the germline V gene, CDR1 is SGHTA and CDR2 is FQGNSA. This CDR3 reads CASSSRPGPQYF. The CDR3 DNA follows: TGTGCCAGCAGCTCAAGACCAGGACCCCAGTACTTC.

The V and J genes are TRBV13 and TRBJ1-1; 7 positions agree with TRBD1. J lost 7 bases, V lost 5 bases, and 7 bases had no gene match. The CDR3 has 13 amino acids. Germline V gene sequence: CDR1 PRHDT, CDR2 FYEKMQ (reference sequence). CDR3 nucleotides: TGTGCCAGCAGCAAAGGACAGGCTCTTGAAGCTTTCTTT. Amino acid sequence: CASSKGQALEAFF.

In this sample, this clonotype turned up a few times. One end of the junction is discordant with germline, which a read error may explain. The rearrangement joins TRBV28 to TRBJ2-3; maybe TRBD2 (6 bases). The germline gives CDR1 MDHEN, CDR2 SYDVKM. CDR3 length: 15 residues. This CDR3 reads CAGSDFGTFTDTQYF. The CDR3 coding sequence is TGTGCCGGCAGTGATTTCGGGACTTTCACAGATACGCAGTATTTT.

The V gene is TRBV7-3, the J gene TRBJ2-3; the D is unclear. From germline, CDR1 is SGHTA and CDR2 FQGTGA. The CDR3 consists of 14 residues. Trimming took 5 bases from V and 1 from J, leaving 10 bases between them. CDR3: CASSHSQGTDTQYF. Written as DNA, the CDR3 is TGTGCCAGCAGCCACTCTCAAGGCACAGATACGCAGTATTTT. The full variable domain, rest sourced from reference TRBV7-3 and TRBJ2-3, is GAGVSQTPSNKVTEKGKYVELRCDPISGHTALYWYRQSLGQGPEFLIYFQGTGAADDSGLPNDRFFAVRPEGSVSTLKIQRTERGDSAVYLCASSHSQGTDTQYFGPGTRLTVL.

This clonotype was picked up many times. The V gene is TRBV7-6, the J gene TRBJ2-7, with 11 bases that match TRBD2. This CDR3 contains 15 residues. The V gene end was trimmed by 5 bases and the J gene end by 5 bases; junction bases not matched to a gene: 8. Germline-derived CDR1 and CDR2 are SGHVS and FNYEAQ. In nucleotides, the CDR3 is TGTGCCAGCAGCCTATCCCTAGCGGGGGGTAACGAGCAGTACTTC. Residues: CASSLSLAGGNEQYF. The full variable domain, in which reference TRBV7-6 and TRBJ2-7 provide the parts outside the CDR3, is GAGVSQSPRYKVTKRGQDVALRCDPISGHVSLYWYRQALGQGPEFLTYFNYEAQQDKSGLPNDRFSAERPEGSISTLTIQRTEQRDSAMYRCASSLSLAGGNEQYFGPGTRLTVT.

The J gene is TRBJ2-5, the V gene TRBV12-3 or TRBV12-4; 9 bases fit TRBD2. The CDR3 loop spans 14 amino acids. The V segment lost 7 bases and the J segment 3 bases; nucleotides outside the gene matches: 6. Here the CDR3 reads CASTPGLAEETQYF. DNA of the CDR3: TGTGCCAGCACCCCGGGACTAGCAGAAGAGACCCAGTACTTC.

V and J are TRBV7-6 and TRBJ2-6; D call uncertain. Per the germline V gene, CDR1 is SGHVS and CDR2 is FNYEAQ. Trimming pared 1 base from V and 2 bases from J, leaving 12 bases between. The CDR3 has 17 residues. The CDR3 region has the DNA TGTGCCAGCAGCTTAGGTCCACAACCAACTGGGGCCAACGTCCTGACTTTC. Its translation is CASSLGPQPTGANVLTF.

V gene TRBV9 combines with J gene TRBJ2-3; 7 bases map to TRBD2. The germline V gene encodes CDR1 SGDLS and CDR2 YYNGEE. The CDR3 length is 15 residues. J was trimmed by 4 bases and V by 5 bases; bases with no gene match: 10. Here the CDR3 reads CASSPSGMGADTQYF. The CDR3 DNA follows: TGTGCCAGCAGTCCCAGCGGGATGGGGGCAGATACGCAGTATTTT.